These 28 T cell receptor beta chains originate from one sample sequenced in a study of cytomegalovirus exposure and HLA in healthy donors (dated by TCRdb to the late 2010s). Library preparation was by the immunoSEQ multiplex PCR assay. A mixture of 60 forward primers for TCR Vbeta segments and 13 reverse primers for TCR Jbeta segments was used in the multiplex PCR. TCRdb mirrors the immuneACCESS table, restricted to in-frame sequences. Some clones are absent from its copies; in checked studies, under half trace to an unresolved V gene, and the reason for the others is unknown. The sample table holds over 150,000 clones, of which around 68% were seen once. The ten largest account for less than 1.5% of the sample. The sample was PBMCs. These receptors all stem from a man over 45 in good health and CMV-seronegative.

On this clone: One end of the junction varies from germline; a read error may be responsible. The chain joins TRBV27 to TRBJ1-2; possible D gene TRBD1, 6 bases. This CDR3 contains 12 residues. In germline, CDR1 is MNHEY, CDR2 SMNVEV (reference sequence). The CDR3 spells CAGSYQGIGYTF. The CDR3 bases are TGTGCCGGCAGTTACCAGGGGATCGGCTACACCTTC.

This rearrangement joins TRBV5-1 to TRBJ1-1; D unclear. Germline CDR1 is SGHRS and CDR2 is YFSETQ. CDR3 length: 15 amino acids. The germline V and J ends were trimmed by 4 bases and 0 bases, with 13 bases remaining between them. The CDR3 DNA follows: TGCGCCAGCAGCCTGAACGGGAATATGAACACTGAAGCTTTCTTT. This codes for CASSLNGNMNTEAFF.

This clone has just a few counts. The chain links TRBV13 to TRBJ1-1, with 9 bases identical to TRBD1. Germline loops: CDR1 PRHDT, CDR2 FYEKMQ (reference sequence). There are 12 residues in the CDR3. The V segment lost 5 bases and the J segment 10 bases; nucleotides outside the gene matches: 5. CDR3 DNA sequence: TGTGCCAGCAGCCCCGGGACAGGGATAGCTTTCTTT. Its translation is CASSPGTGIAFF.

This clone has just a few counts. V gene TRBV10-3 combines with J gene TRBJ1-4, with TRBD1 matching 7 bases. Germline CDR1 ENHRY, CDR2 SYGVKD. The ends lost 5 bases at V and 4 bases at J; junction bases unmatched: 10. The CDR3 is 16 residues long. The CDR3 is CAISNQQGLNNEKLFF. The CDR3 region has the DNA TGTGCCATCAGTAACCAACAGGGGCTGAATAATGAAAAACTGTTTTTT.

The chain couples TRBV28 to TRBJ2-1; D possibly corresponds to TRBD1 (5 bases). CDR3 length: 15 amino acids. Germline V CDR1 and CDR2: MDHEN, SYDVKM. Trimming removed 7 bases at V and 1 base at J, with 14 bases between. The CDR3 sequence is CASTLSGISYNEQFF. CDR3 nucleotide sequence: TGTGCCAGCACTCTATCAGGGATTTCCTACAATGAGCAGTTCTTC.

This clone was detected only a few times. The rearrangement joins TRBV5-1 to TRBJ1-4; no reliable D call. The CDR3 extends over 12 amino acids. Germline assignment: CDR1 SGHRS and CDR2 YFSETQ. V shed 0 bases and J shed 7 bases, with 4 bases lying between them. CDR3 region: CASSLAGEKLFF. In DNA, the CDR3 is TGCGCCAGCAGCTTGGCCGGTGAAAAACTGTTTTTT.

The chain couples TRBV28 to TRBJ2-7, with 9 bases aligning to TRBD1. The CDR3 has 13 residues. Germline lookup yields CDR1 MDHEN and CDR2 SYDVKM. After removal of 10 bases from V and 7 bases from J, the junction contained 11 bases not matched to a gene. Written as DNA, the CDR3 is TGTGCCACCGCCCGGGACAGGGTTGGGGAGCAGTACTTC. Amino acid sequence: CATARDRVGEQYF.

In its sample, this clone was seen many times. The chain combines TRBV2 with TRBJ1-4; TRBD1 matches at 7 bases. Germline assignment: CDR1 SNHLY and CDR2 FYNNEI. V trimming: 5 bases; J trimming: 8 bases; junction bases outside the gene matches: 14. The CDR3 contains 16 residues. CDR3 sequence reads: CASSLESTGWAEKLFF. The DNA of the CDR3 is TGTGCCAGCAGTCTAGAGTCGACAGGGTGGGCGGAAAAACTGTTTTTT.

This clone was counted between two and nine times. The chain is built from TRBV25-1 and TRBJ1-4; D may be TRBD1 (5 bases). The V and J ends lost 4 bases and 7 bases respectively, with 7 bases between them. The V gene's germline CDR1 is MGHDK and CDR2 SYGVNS. The CDR3 spans 12 residues. The CDR3 here is CASSGRAEKLFF. CDR3 coding DNA: TGTGCCAGCAGTGGCAGGGCTGAAAAACTGTTTTTT. The full variable domain, its missing parts supplied by reference TRBV25-1 and TRBJ1-4, is EADIYQTPRYLVIGTGKKITLECSQTMGHDKMYWYQQDPGMELHLIHYSYGVNSTEKGDLSSESTVSRIRTEHFPLTLESARPSHTSQYLCASSGRAEKLFFGSGTQLSVL.

This chain connects TRBV4-3 to TRBJ2-1; the D gene is possibly TRBD2 (6 bases). This CDR3 is built from 16 residues. Per the germline V gene, CDR1 is LGHNA and CDR2 is YSLEER. V lost 2 bases to trimming and J lost 0 bases, with 11 bases between them. CDR3 amino acids: CASSQWDGSSYNEQFF. The CDR3 nucleotides are TGCGCCAGCAGCCAATGGGACGGGAGCTCCTACAATGAGCAGTTCTTC.

V is TRBV6-6 and J is TRBJ2-7; 12 bases are shared with TRBD1. In germline, CDR1 is MNHNY, CDR2 SVGAGI (reference sequence). This CDR3 is built from 16 residues. J gave up 4 bases and V 0 bases, and 4 bases lay outside the gene matches. The CDR3 bases are TGTGCCAGCAGTTACTCTGGGACAGGGGGCGATTACGAGCAGTACTTC. Protein sequence: CASSYSGTGGDYEQYF.

The rearrangement uses TRBV28 and TRBJ2-3, with D tentatively TRBD1 (5 bases). Germline CDR1 and CDR2: MDHEN and SYDVKM. Deletions cut 3 bases from V and 2 bases from J, with 15 bases between. This CDR3 contains 16 residues. The CDR3 here is CASSFGADSTTDTQYF. CDR3 nucleotides: TGTGCCAGCAGTTTTGGGGCAGACTCAACCACAGATACGCAGTATTTT.

V is TRBV14 and J is TRBJ1-1; 7 bases match TRBD1. The V gene end was trimmed by 0 bases and the J gene end by 4 bases; junction bases not matched to a gene: 5. Germline CDR1 and CDR2: SGHDN and FVKESK. The CDR3 is 15 residues long. The CDR3 nucleotides read TGTGCCAGCAGCCAAGATAACAGGGGTCTCACTGAAGCTTTCTTT. This encodes CASSQDNRGLTEAFF. Combining the CDR3 with reference TRBV14 and TRBJ1-1 gives the whole variable domain EAGVTQFPSHSVIEKGQTVTLRCDPISGHDNLYWYRRVMGKEIKFLLHFVKESKQDESGMPNNRFLAERTGGTYSTLKVQPAELEDSGVYFCASSQDNRGLTEAFFGQGTRLTVV.

This chain joins TRBV10-3 and TRBJ1-2; weak D call: TRBD1 (5 bases). Germline loops: CDR1 ENHRY, CDR2 SYGVKD. Trimming stripped 6 bases from V and 0 bases from J, with 14 bases between. This CDR3 spans 15 amino acids. The CDR3 region has the DNA TGTGCCATCAGCAACGACAGACCTCCTAACTATGGCTACACCTTC. It codes for CAISNDRPPNYGYTF.

This chain links TRBV19 with TRBJ1-5; 9 bases align to TRBD1. V lost 6 bases to trimming and J lost 3 bases; unmatched junction nucleotides: 9. From germline, CDR1 is LNHDA and CDR2 SQIVND (reference sequence). The CDR3 has 16 residues. The CDR3 loop reads CASRITTGGDNQPQHF. The CDR3 region has the DNA TGTGCCAGTAGGATCACGACAGGGGGTGACAATCAGCCCCAGCATTTT. Full variable domain (outside the CDR3, taken from reference TRBV19 and TRBJ1-5): DGGITQSPKYLFRKEGQNVTLSCEQNLNHDAMYWYRQDPGQGLRLIYYSQIVNDFQKGDIAEGYSVSREKKESFPLTVTSAQKNPTAFYLCASRITTGGDNQPQHFGDGTRLSIL.

Only a few counts were recorded for this clone. V is TRBV6-1 and J is TRBJ1-1; the D gene is possibly TRBD1 (5 bases). Germline V gene sequence: CDR1 MNHNS, CDR2 SASEGT. CDR3 length: 14 residues. Trimming cost V 6 bases and J 2 bases, with 13 bases left between them. CDR3 nucleotide sequence: TGTGCCAGCAGCCAGCGGGGGGGTAACACTGAAGCTTTCTTT. Residues: CASSQRGGNTEAFF.

This clone was detected only a few times. The chain uses TRBV29-1 and TRBJ2-7; 8 bases fit TRBD1. Germline trimming cut 6 bases from V and 2 bases from J; bases unmatched to any gene: 6. Germline V gene data show CDR1 as SQVTM and CDR2 as ANQGSEA. This CDR3 is 13 amino acids long. In DNA, the CDR3 is TGCAGCGTCGGCAGGGGGCCCCCCTACGAGCAGTACTTC. Its protein product is CSVGRGPPYEQYF.

About this clone itself: A junction end diverges from the germline sequence, so it may reflect a read error. V usage is TRBV7-7 and J usage is TRBJ2-5; 8 nucleotides match TRBD2. This CDR3 comprises 13 residues. Germline assignment: CDR1 SSHAT and CDR2 FNYEAQ (reference sequence). In DNA form, the CDR3 reads TGTGCTAGCACCGTCAGCGGGGGAGAGACCCAGTACTTC. It is translated as CASTVSGGETQYF.

V usage is TRBV4-1 and J usage is TRBJ2-5, with TRBD2 matching 8 bases. This CDR3 comprises 17 residues. Germline assignment: CDR1 MGHRA and CDR2 YSYEKL. V gave up 1 base and J gave up 1 base; unmatched junction bases: 8. The CDR3 bases are TGCGCCAGCAGCCAAGTCGGGAGCGGGGGCCCCCAAGAGACCCAGTACTTC. Translated, it gives CASSQVGSGGPQETQYF.

The chain is built from TRBV11-2 and TRBJ1-1; a possible D gene is TRBD1 (6 bases). Germline loops: CDR1 SGHAT, CDR2 FQNNGV. Trimming shortened V by 5 bases and J by 2 bases, and 12 bases separated the two germline ends. This CDR3 spans 14 amino acids. CDR3 residues: CASSEQGPNTEAFF. DNA of the CDR3: TGTGCCAGCAGCGAACAGGGACCCAACACTGAAGCTTTCTTT. Based on the CDR3 plus reference TRBV11-2 and TRBJ1-1, the full variable domain is EAGVAQSPRYKIIEKRQSVAFWCNPISGHATLYWYQQILGQGPKLLIQFQNNGVVDDSQLPKDRFSAERLKGVDSTLKIQPAKLEDSAVYLCASSEQGPNTEAFFGQGTRLTVV.

This chain joins TRBV25-1 and TRBJ1-1, with 8 bases matching TRBD1. Per the germline V gene, CDR1 is MGHDK and CDR2 is SYGVNS. Trimming cost V 3 bases and J 4 bases; bases outside gene matches: 10. CDR3 size: 16 residues. The CDR3 DNA reads TGTGCCAGCAGTGAGGATCGAGTCAGGGGGCGCACTGAAGCTTTCTTT. It specifies CASSEDRVRGRTEAFF.

V gene TRBV28 combines with J gene TRBJ2-7; a weak D match, TRBD1 (5 bases). V lost 8 bases to trimming and J lost 10 bases, with 15 bases between them. There are 11 residues in the CDR3. From germline, CDR1 is MDHEN and CDR2 SYDVKM. The CDR3 bases are TGTGCCAGCTCACAGGTCCCCGTCCAGTACTTC. Residues: CASSQVPVQYF.

The rearrangement joins TRBV6-5 to TRBJ2-5; TRBD2 matches at 9 bases. The last part of the DNA fits TRBJ2-7 better; the J call may be wrong. Germline values: CDR1 MNHEY, CDR2 SVGAGI. This CDR3 region has 16 residues. The chain's CDR3 is CASSLAGELSSYEQYF. CDR3 nucleotide sequence: TGTGCCAGCAGTTTAGCGGGGGAACTGAGCTCCTACGAGCAGTACTTC.

The chain links TRBV19 to TRBJ2-2; 7 positions match TRBD1. The ends lost 6 bases at V and 4 bases at J; junction bases unmatched: 11. Germline V gene lookup returns CDR1 LNHDA and CDR2 SQIVND (reference sequence). This CDR3 has 16 residues. Here the CDR3 DNA reads TGTGCCAGTAGAGGTGCGCGACAGGGTCCCACCGGGGAGCTGTTTTTT. It specifies CASRGARQGPTGELFF.

This clone was seen more than once but under ten times. CDR3 nucleotide sequence: TGTGCCAGCAGCTTATCTAGTGGTCCCACTGAAGCTTTCTTT. As protein: CASSLSSGPTEAFF. The chain couples TRBV11-2 to TRBJ1-1, with D uncertain. Trimming stripped 2 bases from V and 4 bases from J, with 11 bases between. The CDR3 contains 14 residues. Looked up from germline, CDR1 is SGHAT and CDR2 is FQNNGV.

The CDR3 DNA is TGTGCCATCAGGGACGGCAGGGGGCGAAACACTGAAGCTTTCTTT. The encoded protein is CAIRDGRGRNTEAFF. V is TRBV10-3 and J is TRBJ1-1; TRBD1 matches 8 bases. J was trimmed by 2 bases and V by 6 bases; bases with no gene match: 8. CDR3 length: 15 residues. Germline V gene data show CDR1 as ENHRY and CDR2 as SYGVKD.

The V and J genes are TRBV7-8 and TRBJ2-1; 8 nucleotides match TRBD2. V shed 7 bases, J shed 3 bases, and the junction held 8 bases outside the gene matches. Germline assignment: CDR1 SGHVS and CDR2 FQNEAQ. CDR3 length equals 15 residues. Here the CDR3 DNA reads TGTGCCAGCAACGTGGTTAGCGGGGACTACAATGAGCAGTTCTTC. It specifies CASNVVSGDYNEQFF.

CDR3 sequence: CASSPGWGQPQHF. The CDR3 bases are TGTGCCAGCAGTCCAGGGTGGGGTCAGCCCCAGCATTTT. The chain joins TRBV5-6 to TRBJ1-5; a possible D gene is TRBD1 (5 bases). In germline, CDR1 is SGHDT, CDR2 YYEEEE. The CDR3 has 13 residues. V shed 5 bases and J shed 6 bases, with 12 bases lying between them.